What follows is one TCR beta chain and its context. J lost 2 bases, V lost 5 bases, and 4 bases had no gene match. The CDR3 has 14 amino acids. CDR1 and CDR2 from the germline V gene are SNHLY and FYNNEI. The sample belongs to a study of T cell responses to AZD1222 COVID-19 vaccine. On the study more broadly: Analyses pooled second doses at about 4 or about 12 weeks.

This table comes from immunoSEQ multiplex PCR, and its TCRdb copy is limited to in-frame clones, with some not included. Among 96,000 or so clones listed, around 89% were seen once. This receptor was taken from an adult in good health. The chain carries TRBV2 and TRBJ2-7; 9 nucleotides agree with TRBD1. The source material was peripheral blood, sampled on day 0 of AZD1222 vaccination. DNA for the CDR3: TGTGCCAGCAGTCGACAGGGGGGGACCTACGAGCAGTACTTC. Its protein product is CASSRQGGTYEQYF.